This is a list of T cell receptor beta chains from one sample in a study of blood T cell repertoires in COVID-19. Assay: immunoSEQ multiplex PCR; the TCRdb copy retains only in-frame clones and omits some. The profile shows 30,000 or so clones, 84% of them singletons. What was sequenced was peripheral blood. The receptors here all came from a man aged 80 or over with active COVID-19. The CDR3 runs from the conserved cysteine through the conserved F or W. D genes are given only for firm matches. Clone size, where shown, is once, few, many, or a class for clones that have expanded.

.	TRBJ2-3	once	TRBV9	CASSLDTQQYF	TGTGCCAGCAGCCTCGACACTCAGCAGTATTTT
TRBD2	TRBJ2-1	.	TRBV7-2	CASSASGGAANEQFF	TGTGCCAGCAGCGCGAGCGGGGGGGCCGCCAATGAGCAGTTCTTC
.	TRBJ1-3	.	TRBV7-9	CASSLSGNSGNTIYF	TGTGCCAGCAGCTTAAGCGGTAACTCTGGAAACACCATATATTTT
.	TRBJ2-2	once	TRBV6-2/TRBV6-3	CASSPQGPSSGTGELFF	TGTGCCAGCAGCCCCCAGGGGCCAAGCTCTGGCACCGGGGAGCTGTTTTTT
.	TRBJ1-5	.	TRBV7-2	CASSLAGDRSPYSNQPQHF	TGTGCCAGCAGCTTAGCGGGAGACAGGAGCCCTTATAGCAATCAGCCCCAGCATTTT
TRBD1	TRBJ1-2	.	TRBV30	CAWSVPGGTYGYTF	TGTGCCTGGAGTGTGCCAGGGGGCACATATGGCTACACCTTC
TRBD2	TRBJ2-3	.	TRBV7-9	CASSPGGLTDTQYF	TGTGCCAGCAGCCCGGGGGGACTCACAGATACGCAGTATTTT
TRBD1	TRBJ1-2	.	TRBV7-2	CASSSQAGTGYQHGYTF	TGTGCCAGCAGCTCACAAGCCGGGACAGGGTACCAACATGGCTACACCTTC
TRBD1	TRBJ2-5	.	TRBV9	CASSPNRGHQETQYF	TGTGCCAGCAGCCCCAACAGGGGGCACCAAGAGACCCAGTACTTC
TRBD1	TRBJ1-2	.	TRBV11-2	CASRRLGQGGYGYTF	TGTGCCAGCAGACGTCTCGGACAGGGCGGCTATGGCTACACCTTC
TRBD1	TRBJ1-2	.	TRBV19	CASSTGQAVSGGYTF	TGTGCCAGTAGTACGGGACAGGCCGTATCGGGGGGCTACACCTTC
.	TRBJ1-4	.	TRBV19	CASTKGGARLEKLFF	TGTGCCAGTACCAAAGGGGGAGCACGGTTGGAAAAACTGTTTTTT
.	TRBJ1-5	.	TRBV4-2	CASSQVARGMPQHF	TGTGCCAGCAGCCAAGTTGCCCGCGGGATGCCCCAGCATTTT
.	TRBJ1-5	few	TRBV25-1	CAREGPYGGNQPQHF	TGTGCCAGGGAGGGCCCCTACGGGGGCAATCAGCCCCAGCATTTT
.	TRBJ2-7	.	TRBV19	CASKDKYSYEQYF	TGTGCCAGTAAGGACAAATACTCCTACGAGCAGTACTTC
.	TRBJ1-3	.	TRBV5-1	CASSLGGENTIYF	TGCGCCAGCAGCTTGGGAGGCGAAAACACCATATATTTT
.	TRBJ2-7	.	TRBV6-5	CASSFDRTNYEQYF	TGTGCCAGCAGTTTTGACAGGACCAACTACGAGCAGTACTTC
TRBD2	TRBJ2-1	.	TRBV11-2	CASSFLAGQAYNEQFF	TGTGCCAGCAGCTTCCTAGCGGGCCAAGCCTACAATGAGCAGTTCTTC
.	TRBJ2-7	.	TRBV30	CAWSDPPGNYEQYF	TGTGCCTGGAGCGATCCCCCAGGGAACTACGAGCAGTACTTC
.	TRBJ2-5	.	TRBV12-5	CASASQETQYF	TGTGCTAGTGCCTCTCAAGAGACCCAGTACTTC
.	TRBJ2-2	.	TRBV6-4	CASSASEGGAGELFF	TGTGCCAGCAGTGCCTCTGAAGGAGGGGCCGGGGAGCTGTTTTTT
.	TRBJ1-2	.	TRBV5-1	CASSLTGHGYTF	TGCGCCAGCAGCTTGACAGGGCACGGCTACACCTTC
TRBD2	TRBJ2-2	.	TRBV10-1	CASSEAAGKAGELFF	TGCGCCAGCAGTGAAGCAGCGGGGAAGGCCGGGGAGCTGTTTTTT
.	TRBJ1-5	few	TRBV6-5	CASRGRGNQPQHF	TGTGCCAGCAGGGGTCGGGGCAATCAGCCCCAGCATTTT
TRBD1	TRBJ1-1	once	TRBV18	CASSPLPGQATEAFF	TGTGCCAGCTCACCATTGCCGGGACAGGCCACTGAAGCTTTCTTT
.	TRBJ1-1	.	TRBV19	CASSTIQGGYTEAFF	TGTGCCAGTAGTACTATACAGGGTGGGTACACTGAAGCTTTCTTT
TRBD1	TRBJ1-4	.	TRBV12-3/TRBV12-4	CASSFRGPEKLFF	TGTGCCAGCAGTTTCAGGGGGCCTGAAAAACTGTTTTTT
TRBD2	TRBJ2-1	.	TRBV11-1	CASSWGLASHEQFF	TGTGCCAGCAGCTGGGGACTAGCCTCCCATGAGCAGTTCTTC
.	TRBJ1-5	.	TRBV4-2	CASSQDQDSNQPQHF	TGTGCCAGCAGCCAAGATCAGGATAGCAATCAGCCCCAGCATTTT
TRBD2	TRBJ2-1	.	TRBV5-1	CASSLIRTSDNEQFF	TGCGCCAGCAGCTTGATTCGGACTAGCGATAATGAGCAGTTCTTC
.	TRBJ2-7	few	TRBV3-1/TRBV3-2	CASSSREKAAYEQYF	TGTGCCAGCAGCTCAAGGGAGAAGGCGGCTTACGAGCAGTACTTC
.	TRBJ2-3	once	TRBV18	CASSPGVKSTDTQYF	TGTGCCAGCTCACCCGGGGTAAAGAGCACAGATACGCAGTATTTT
.	TRBJ2-2	.	TRBV11-2	CASRRGRTNTGELFF	TGTGCCAGCAGACGAGGACGGACTAACACCGGGGAGCTGTTTTTT
.	TRBJ2-1	medium-sized	TRBV2	CASTPGSASAYEQFF	TGTGCCAGCACCCCCGGATCGGCTAGCGCTTATGAGCAGTTCTTC
TRBD1	TRBJ2-1	.	TRBV29-1	CSVKQGSGEQFF	TGCAGCGTCAAACAGGGGAGCGGTGAGCAGTTCTTC
TRBD1	TRBJ2-5	.	TRBV5-1	CASSLTGTGVETQYF	TGCGCCAGCAGCTTGACCGGGACAGGGGTGGAGACCCAGTACTTC
.	TRBJ1-3	.	TRBV30	CAWSGRGGSGNTIYF	TGTGCCTGGAGCGGGCGGGGGGGCTCTGGAAACACCATATATTTT
TRBD2	TRBJ2-5	.	TRBV5-1	CASSYGLGETQYF	TGCGCCAGCAGCTACGGACTAGGAGAGACCCAGTACTTC
TRBD1	TRBJ2-1	.	TRBV18	CASSPRQGRNEQFF	TGTGCCAGCTCACCCAGACAGGGGCGGAATGAGCAGTTCTTC
.	TRBJ1-5	once	TRBV23-1	CASSPNPGGISWQPQHF	TGCGCCAGCAGTCCCAACCCTGGGGGCATAAGCTGGCAGCCCCAGCATTTT
TRBD1	TRBJ2-3	few	TRBV10-1	CASSDPTGAPDTQYF	TGCGCCAGCAGTGACCCGACAGGGGCCCCAGATACGCAGTATTTT